This is a list of T cell receptor beta chains from one sample in a study of shared clonotypes between healthy human individuals. This table comes from immunoSEQ multiplex PCR, and its TCRdb copy is limited to in-frame clones, with some not included. Of about 2.1 million clones in the sample, under 95% are singletons; the top ten hold around 1.7%. The sequencing input was naive CD8+ T cells from PBMCs. These TCRs come from a man younger than 35 in good health. Some clones in this sample may be carry-over from other donors' samples. CDR3s include the opening cysteine and the closing phenylalanine or tryptophan. The D gene is left open where the match is weak. Clone sizes are given selectively: once, few, many, or a class where the clone is expanded.

>-|TRBD2|TRBJ2-7|TRBV29-1
TGCAGCTGGGGACTAGCGGAGGTGTTGAGCTCCTACGAGCAGTACTTC
CSWGLAEVLSSYEQYF
>-|-|TRBJ2-7|TRBV7-9
TGTGCCAGCAGCCCCGACGGCTCATACGAGCAGTACTTC
CASSPDGSYEQYF
>-|-|TRBJ2-4|TRBV7-8
TGTGCCAGCAGCTTCCGGACAGACCTAGCCAAAAACATTCAGTACTTC
CASSFRTDLAKNIQYF
>-|-|TRBJ2-3|TRBV5-4
TGTGCCAGCAGCTTGGACGTCAGGGGAAACACAGATACGCAGTATTTT
CASSLDVRGNTDTQYF
>-|TRBD2|TRBJ2-1|TRBV7-2
TGTGCCAGCAGCTTAGTAGGGCTAGCGGTCAATGAGCAGTTCTTC
CASSLVGLAVNEQFF
>-|-|TRBJ1-4|TRBV7-2
TGTGCCAGCAGCTTAGCGAACGGGGTCCTTAATGAAAAACTGTTTTTT
CASSLANGVLNEKLFF
>-|-|TRBJ2-3|TRBV27
TGTGCCAGCAGTTTATCGGCCATGTACACAGATACGCAGTATTTT
CASSLSAMYTDTQYF
>-|-|TRBJ1-2|TRBV14
TGTGCCAGCAGCCAAGCCAGGGGAGAAGGCTACACCTTC
CASSQARGEGYTF
>once|-|TRBJ1-2|TRBV5-4
TGTGCCAGCAGCCCTTACCCACAGGGAAGGGATGGCTACACCTTC
CASSPYPQGRDGYTF
>-|-|TRBJ2-7|TRBV5-4
TGTGCCAGCAGCTTGGAGGCAGGGCTTTTCTACGAGCAGTACTTC
CASSLEAGLFYEQYF
>-|-|TRBJ1-1|TRBV9
TGTGCCAGCAGCACTGGGGGCCCCACTGAAGCTTTCTTT
CASSTGGPTEAFF
>-|TRBD1|TRBJ2-7|TRBV27
TGTGCCAGCAGTTCCGCAGGACAGGGCTTGGTCGAGCAGTACTTC
CASSSAGQGLVEQYF
>-|-|TRBJ1-1|TRBV12-5
TGTGCTAGTGGAACTGGGTTGGCGAACACTGAAGCTTTCTTT
CASGTGLANTEAFF
>-|-|TRBJ2-5|TRBV7-9
TGTGCCAGCAGTTCTCGGCCCGGGGAGACCCAGTACTTC
CASSSRPGETQYF
>-|TRBD1|TRBJ2-2|TRBV6-6
TGTGCCAGCAGTCACAGGGGCCTGAACACCGGGGAGCTGTTTTTT
CASSHRGLNTGELFF
>-|TRBD2|TRBJ2-1|TRBV28
TGTGCCAGCAGTTTTAGCGGGAGGGCCACGGATGAGCAGTTCTTC
CASSFSGRATDEQFF
>-|TRBD1|TRBJ2-7|TRBV5-6
TGTGCCAGCAGCTTTTTGGGGACAGCCTTGGTGCAGTACTTC
CASSFLGTALVQYF
>-|-|TRBJ1-2|TRBV7-9
TGTGCCAGCAGCTTCCCCACTACAGAGGGCTACACCTTC
CASSFPTTEGYTF
>once|-|TRBJ2-7|TRBV7-8
TGTGCCAGCAGTTCCCGGGACATAATACGCGGGCAGTACTTC
CASSSRDIIRGQYF
>-|TRBD2|TRBJ2-1|TRBV10-3
TGTGCCATCAGTGGTCCCCTAGCGGGAGGGCCCCATGAGCAGTTCTTC
CAISGPLAGGPHEQFF
>-|-|TRBJ1-4|TRBV6-5
TGTGCCAGCAGTCAACTCCGGGACGGGGTCGAAAAACTGTTTTTT
CASSQLRDGVEKLFF
>-|-|TRBJ2-1|TRBV5-6
TGTGCCAGCAGCTTAGGACTGTCCTCCTACAATGAGCAGTTCTTC
CASSLGLSSYNEQFF